Listed below are T cell receptor beta chains from one sample, sequenced in a study of shared clonotypes between healthy human individuals. Sequencing used immunoSEQ multiplex PCR; TCRdb keeps in-frame clones, though not all of them. The sample yields about 2.3 million clones, over 85% seen once. Specimen: naive CD4+ T cells from PBMCs. The receptors come from a man between 18 and 29 years old in good health. Some clones in this sample may be carry-over from other donors' samples. Both conserved end residues are trimmed from each CDR3. Fields, in order: CDR3 protein, CDR3 length, V gene, J gene.

cdr3_aa: ASSLIVDRGYGYT; cdr3_length: 13; v_call: TRBV7-9; j_call: TRBJ1-2
cdr3_aa: AWGKQGHYGYT; cdr3_length: 11; v_call: TRBV30; j_call: TRBJ1-2
cdr3_aa: ASQDRGQGNTDTQY; cdr3_length: 14; v_call: TRBV19; j_call: TRBJ2-3
cdr3_aa: ASSPGLAGNYEQY; cdr3_length: 13; v_call: TRBV11-3; j_call: TRBJ2-7
cdr3_aa: ATSRDSYSYEQY; cdr3_length: 12; v_call: TRBV15; j_call: TRBJ2-7
cdr3_aa: ASSSPGSPHRPYEQY; cdr3_length: 15; v_call: TRBV28; j_call: TRBJ2-7
cdr3_aa: ASTWGSEAF; cdr3_length: 9; v_call: TRBV2; j_call: TRBJ1-1
cdr3_aa: ASSRDKLNYGYT; cdr3_length: 12; v_call: TRBV27; j_call: TRBJ1-2
cdr3_aa: ASSRGQGVNQPQH; cdr3_length: 13; v_call: TRBV27; j_call: TRBJ1-5
cdr3_aa: ASSLASGKYEQY; cdr3_length: 12; v_call: TRBV7-2; j_call: TRBJ2-7
cdr3_aa: ASSKRLNEKLF; cdr3_length: 11; v_call: TRBV27; j_call: TRBJ1-4
cdr3_aa: ASSYEGDTMEAF; cdr3_length: 12; v_call: TRBV6-6; j_call: TRBJ1-1
cdr3_aa: AWSVGGASTEAF; cdr3_length: 12; v_call: TRBV30; j_call: TRBJ1-1
cdr3_aa: ASSQDRTGVQNIQY; cdr3_length: 14; v_call: TRBV4-2; j_call: TRBJ2-4
cdr3_aa: ASSPLHGGSSYNEQF; cdr3_length: 15; v_call: TRBV4-2; j_call: TRBJ2-1
cdr3_aa: ATSRRLAGYNEQF; cdr3_length: 13; v_call: TRBV15; j_call: TRBJ2-1
cdr3_aa: ASSTRQGTDTQY; cdr3_length: 12; v_call: TRBV27; j_call: TRBJ2-3
cdr3_aa: ASSSGEGGLNTEAF; cdr3_length: 14; v_call: TRBV5-1; j_call: TRBJ1-1
cdr3_aa: ASSVAPGELF; cdr3_length: 10; v_call: TRBV9; j_call: TRBJ2-2
cdr3_aa: AGSQDREEKLF; cdr3_length: 11; v_call: TRBV28; j_call: TRBJ1-4
cdr3_aa: ASSLGFTDTQY; cdr3_length: 11; v_call: TRBV5-1; j_call: TRBJ2-3
cdr3_aa: ATSKGARTEAF; cdr3_length: 11; v_call: TRBV15; j_call: TRBJ1-1
cdr3_aa: ASSSPSSSGKGYNEQF; cdr3_length: 16; v_call: TRBV7-2; j_call: TRBJ2-1
cdr3_aa: ASSRQGRMYNEQF; cdr3_length: 13; v_call: TRBV5-8; j_call: TRBJ2-1
cdr3_aa: ASSMADEQF; cdr3_length: 9; v_call: TRBV28; j_call: TRBJ2-1
cdr3_aa: ASSPFRDYGYT; cdr3_length: 11; v_call: TRBV27; j_call: TRBJ1-2
cdr3_aa: ASSPIYQPQH; cdr3_length: 10; v_call: TRBV28; j_call: TRBJ1-5
cdr3_aa: ASSPGGTKNIQY; cdr3_length: 12; v_call: TRBV11-3; j_call: TRBJ2-4
cdr3_aa: ASSPRTSLDTQY; cdr3_length: 12; v_call: TRBV9; j_call: TRBJ2-3
cdr3_aa: ASSPNRPGTGDEQY; cdr3_length: 14; v_call: TRBV10-2; j_call: TRBJ2-7
cdr3_aa: ASSGAGTSYGYT; cdr3_length: 12; v_call: TRBV5-1; j_call: TRBJ1-2
cdr3_aa: ASSLTSGHNEQF; cdr3_length: 12; v_call: TRBV7-8; j_call: TRBJ2-1
cdr3_aa: ASSRPLGTSSSYEQY; cdr3_length: 15; v_call: TRBV5-5; j_call: TRBJ2-7
cdr3_aa: ASSRVSGRLNTGELF; cdr3_length: 15; v_call: TRBV21-1; j_call: TRBJ2-2
cdr3_aa: ASSQQRNSGNTIY; cdr3_length: 13; v_call: TRBV19; j_call: TRBJ1-3
cdr3_aa: ASSTGATDTQY; cdr3_length: 11; v_call: TRBV19; j_call: TRBJ2-3
cdr3_aa: ASRPQGASYNEQF; cdr3_length: 13; v_call: TRBV6-1; j_call: TRBJ2-1